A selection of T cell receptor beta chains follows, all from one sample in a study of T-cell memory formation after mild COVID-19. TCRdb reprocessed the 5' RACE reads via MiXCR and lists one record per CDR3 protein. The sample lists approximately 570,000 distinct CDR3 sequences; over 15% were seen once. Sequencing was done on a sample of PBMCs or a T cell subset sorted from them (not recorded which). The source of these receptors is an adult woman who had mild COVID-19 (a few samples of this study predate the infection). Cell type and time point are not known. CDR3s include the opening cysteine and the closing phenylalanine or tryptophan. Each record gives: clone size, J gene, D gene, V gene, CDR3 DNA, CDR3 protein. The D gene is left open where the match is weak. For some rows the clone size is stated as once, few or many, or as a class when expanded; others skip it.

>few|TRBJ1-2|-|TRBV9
TGTGCCAGCACCATTTCCGGACAGCTCTATGGCTACACCTTC
CASTISGQLYGYTF
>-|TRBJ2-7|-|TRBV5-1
TGCGCCAGCAGCCCCACCGGGACGGAAGGCGAGCAGTACTTC
CASSPTGTEGEQYF
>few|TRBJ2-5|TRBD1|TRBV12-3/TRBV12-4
TGTGCCAGCAGTTTAGCGACAGGGGTCCCAGAGACCCAGTACTTC
CASSLATGVPETQYF
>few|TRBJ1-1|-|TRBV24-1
TGTGCCACCAGTGATTTTTCAGGCACTGAAGCTTTCTTT
CATSDFSGTEAFF
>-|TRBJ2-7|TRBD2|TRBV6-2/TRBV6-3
TGTGCCAGCAGGCTACGGAGCCTAGCGGGGCCCTACGAGCAGTACTTC
CASRLRSLAGPYEQYF
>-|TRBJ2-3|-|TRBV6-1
TGTGCCAGCAGTGCAAAATCAGATACGCAGTATTTT
CASSAKSDTQYF
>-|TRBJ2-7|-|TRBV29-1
TGCAGCGTTGTAAGTCCCAAGGGGCCCGAGCAGTACTTC
CSVVSPKGPEQYF
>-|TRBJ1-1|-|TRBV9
TGTGCCAGCAGCGTAGTAAGGGGACCGACTTTCTTT
CASSVVRGPTFF
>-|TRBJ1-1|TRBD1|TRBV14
TGTGCCAGCAGCCTAAGGACAGGCATCCCAGGTGCTGAAGCTTTCTTT
CASSLRTGIPGAEAFF
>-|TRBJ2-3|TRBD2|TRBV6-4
TGTGCCAGCAGTCTCTCCTCTATAGCGGGAGTTACAGATACGCAGTATTTT
CASSLSSIAGVTDTQYF
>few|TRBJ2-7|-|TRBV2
TGTGCCAGCAGTGAGAGGGGGGAATACGAGCAGTACTTC
CASSERGEYEQYF
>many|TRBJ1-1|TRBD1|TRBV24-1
TGTGCCACCAGTTCCTCCGGGACAGGGGGCACTGAAGCTTTCTTT
CATSSSGTGGTEAFF
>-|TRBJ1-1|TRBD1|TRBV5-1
TGCGCCAGCAGCCCGTGGGACAGATGGAACACTGAAGCTTTCTTT
CASSPWDRWNTEAFF
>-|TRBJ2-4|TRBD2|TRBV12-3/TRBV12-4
TGTGCCAGCAGTGGACTAGCGGGAGGCATGGACATTCAGTACTTC
CASSGLAGGMDIQYF
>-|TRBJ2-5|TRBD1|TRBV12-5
TGTGCTAGTGGTGCAGGGACAGTTGTCCAAGAGACCCAGTACTTC
CASGAGTVVQETQYF
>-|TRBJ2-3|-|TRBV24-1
TGTGCCACCAGTGATTTATCTCCAGGAGCAGATACGCAGTATTTT
CATSDLSPGADTQYF
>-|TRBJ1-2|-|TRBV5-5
TGTGCCAGCAGCTTGCCAGGGCACTATGGCTACACCTTC
CASSLPGHYGYTF
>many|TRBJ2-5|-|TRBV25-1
TGTGCCAGCAGTGGACAGGTGGAGACCCAGTACTTC
CASSGQVETQYF
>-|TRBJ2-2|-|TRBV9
TGTGCCAGCAGCGTCCCCAAGGGCCGAGGGAACACCGGGGAGCTGTTTTTT
CASSVPKGRGNTGELFF
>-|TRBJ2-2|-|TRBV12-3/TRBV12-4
TGTGCCAGCACCAATTACGGGAAGAACACCGGGGAGCTGTTTTTT
CASTNYGKNTGELFF